Included here is one T cell receptor beta chain sequence, with context. TCR beta libraries were made by UMI-labeled 5' RACE. One entry per CDR3 protein, without DNA, is what TCRdb gives after re-calling the 5' RACE reads. The sample has 10,000 to 11,000 distinct CDR3 sequences, and its top ten clones hold 8% to 10%. CDR1 is LNHDA and CDR2 is SQIVND in the germline V gene (reference sequence). The CDR3 loop spans 12 amino acids. The record originates from a study of human CD8 memory T cell subsets. It was a CCR7+ PD-1- TIGIT- phenotype that stem-like memory CD8+ T cells (TSTEM) showed. Sequencing was performed on CD8+ stem-like memory T cells (TSCM and TCM) sorted from PBMCs. Subset: stem-like memory CD8 T cells (TSTEM), CCR7+ PD-1- TIGIT-. The gene calls are TRBV19 and TRBJ2-7; checking the TCRdb D call of TRBD2 is not possible without DNA. The sequence was obtained from a human donor in good health. The CDR3 loop reads CASSMGGDEQYF. The entire variable domain, with the rest obtained from reference TRBV19 and TRBJ2-7, is as follows: DGGITQSPKYLFRKEGQNVTLSCEQNLNHDAMYWYRQDPGQGLRLIYYSQIVNDFQKGDIAEGYSVSREKKESFPLTVTSAQKNPTAFYLCASSMGGDEQYFGPGTRLTVT.